This T cell receptor (beta chain) was observed in a study of tissue T cells after allogeneic stem cell transplantation (dated by TCRdb to the early 2020s). Notes on the research overall: Using research autopsies of patients with and without GVHD, plus mouse models of GVHD, the study profiled TCR beta repertoires across many tissues. The human arm was a prospective observational study without blinding or randomization. General findings and caveats noted by the study authors: The study did not establish which tissue TCRs were alloreactive or antigen-specific, and some clones may have been host cells that persisted. Within patients, how anatomically similar tissues were was a major factor shaping TCR repertoire composition, regardless of disease or transplant status. In both patients and mice, only a limited portion of the TCR repertoire detected in tissues was captured by blood and spleen T cells. Few T cell clones were found to be shared across patients, but shared repertoire signatures across patients were revealed in a tissue-specific fashion by motif-based clustering. The patient cohort was small and varied clinically, and sampling depth was recognized as a limitation.

Library preparation employed the immunoSEQ multiplex PCR assay. Adaptive Biotechnologies performed TCRbeta CDR3 sequencing at survey depth and reported CDR3 sequences, V/J genes, productive frequency, and template counts. Amplification of TCR beta CDR3 regions started from genomic DNA instead of RNA. As for the authors' bioinformatics: Pairwise repertoire overlap between tissues was quantified with Jensen-Shannon divergence, where 1 means complete divergence and 0 identical. Tissues were grouped by single-linkage agglomerative hierarchical clustering of pairwise JSD values, and the clustering results were shown as dendrograms. All patient samples were analyzed with GLIPH2 using simulation_depth 1000, kmer_min_depth 3 and cdr3_length_cutoff 8, and only groups containing more than two unique CDR3s were kept. A standardized tissue-overlap score was calculated by extrapolating Jaccard GLIPH-group overlap across patients to a standard repertoire size of 1000 clones. Linear mixed-effect models, with tissue as a fixed effect and individual as a random effect, were used to test how diversity related to clinical or experimental variables. This is the immuneACCESS table as TCRdb keeps it, with only in-frame sequences that have V and J called. A part of the clones is gone; compared with another copy, unresolved V genes explain less than half, and the rest is unexplained. V and J calls and clone size are those listed in that table; D and trimming were worked out from the DNA. Present in this sample are approximately 8,500 clones, 44% of which were seen just once. The top ten constitute over 1.2% of the sample.

A word on this clone: There is no known antigen for this receptor. Gene labels and germline sequences for this entry follow the mouse. Sequencing ends 1 residue short of the CDR3 end; the germline J gene provides the rest.

The time point label on this specimen signifies: mouse harvest day 7 after allogeneic transplant. Mouse grafts combined 10^7 T-cell-depleted bone marrow cells with 10^6 splenic CD5+ T cells, given via tail vein injection. To model GVHD in mice, a major MHC-mismatch B6 (H2b) into BALB/c (H2d) model was used, and tissues were profiled at day 7 or 14. On day 7 or 14 post-transplant, mouse tissues and retro-orbital blood were harvested with separate sterile tools for each animal, and livers were flushed before harvest. Before genomic DNA isolation with the DNeasy Blood & Tissue Kit, mouse tissues were minced with razor blades in buffered saline. From a lookup of the germline V gene (reference sequence), CDR1 and CDR2 are SNHLY and FYNGKV. From the cysteine up to the phenylalanine, the CDR3 has a length of 16 residues. Shown are 45 bases from within the CDR3, in frame from base 1. V has 4 bases trimmed and J has 1 base trimmed; junction bases matching no gene number 3.

The sequence links TRBV3 to TRBJ1-4, with 10 junctional bases fitting TRBD1. The sequenced sample consisted of skin. The clonotype comes from a female BALB/c mouse given C57BL/6 T cells with graft-versus-host disease after an allogeneic hematopoietic cell transplant. CDR3 loop: CASSSRDRGSNERLFF. The CDR3 DNA, read in part, is TGTGCCAGCAGCTCCCGGGACAGGGGTTCCAACGAAAGATTATTT.